Sequencing of this TCR beta chain was carried out in a study of cytomegalovirus exposure and HLA in healthy donors. This cohort consisted of healthy bone marrow donors. The ends lost 3 bases at V and 5 bases at J; junction bases unmatched: 2. CDR3 length: 15 amino acids. CDR1 is GTSNPN and CDR2 is SVGIG in the germline V gene (reference sequence). The PCR contained 60 Vbeta and 13 Jbeta primers. Sequenced by immunoSEQ multiplex PCR; TCRdb stores in-frame clones only, minus some. The sample shows 70,000 or so clones, and 4% to 6% sits with its ten largest clones. The source is a man aged 40-55 years in good health and CMV-seronegative. The V gene is TRBV30, the J gene TRBJ2-2, with 14 bases matching TRBD2. The sample comprised PBMCs. CDR3 DNA sequence: TGTGCCTGGAGGACTAGCGGGAGGGAAACCGGGGAGCTGTTTTTT. Residues: CAWRTSGRETGELFF.